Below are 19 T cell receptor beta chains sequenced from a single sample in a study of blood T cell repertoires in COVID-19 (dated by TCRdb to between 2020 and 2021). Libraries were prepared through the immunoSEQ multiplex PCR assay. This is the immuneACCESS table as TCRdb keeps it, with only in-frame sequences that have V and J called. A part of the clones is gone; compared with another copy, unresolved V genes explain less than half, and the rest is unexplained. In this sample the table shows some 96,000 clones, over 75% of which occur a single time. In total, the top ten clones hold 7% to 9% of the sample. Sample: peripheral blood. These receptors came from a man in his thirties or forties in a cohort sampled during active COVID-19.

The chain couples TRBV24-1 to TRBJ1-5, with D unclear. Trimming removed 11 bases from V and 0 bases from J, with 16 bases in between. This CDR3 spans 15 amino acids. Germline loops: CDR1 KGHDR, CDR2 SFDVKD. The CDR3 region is CAIRGWQYSNQPQHF. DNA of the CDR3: TGTGCCATCCGGGGATGGCAGTATAGCAATCAGCCCCAGCATTTT.

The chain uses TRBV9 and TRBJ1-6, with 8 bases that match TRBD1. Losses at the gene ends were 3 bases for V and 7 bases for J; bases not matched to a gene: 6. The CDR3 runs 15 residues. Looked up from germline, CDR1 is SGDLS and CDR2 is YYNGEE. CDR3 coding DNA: TGTGCCAGCAGCGAAAGACAGGGGCGGAATTCACCCCTCCACTTT. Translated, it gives CASSERQGRNSPLHF.

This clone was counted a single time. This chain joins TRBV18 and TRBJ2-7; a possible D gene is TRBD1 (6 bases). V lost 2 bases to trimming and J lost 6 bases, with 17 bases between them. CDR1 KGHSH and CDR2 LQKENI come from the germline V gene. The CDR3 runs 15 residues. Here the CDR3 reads CASSPKVGGRGEQYF. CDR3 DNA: TGTGCCAGCTCACCAAAGGTAGGGGGACGAGGCGAGCAGTACTTC.

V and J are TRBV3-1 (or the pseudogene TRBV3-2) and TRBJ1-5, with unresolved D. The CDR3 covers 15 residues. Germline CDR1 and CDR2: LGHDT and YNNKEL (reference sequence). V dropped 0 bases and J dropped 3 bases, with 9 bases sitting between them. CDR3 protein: CASSQERGPNQPQHF. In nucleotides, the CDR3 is TGTGCCAGCAGCCAAGAGCGGGGTCCCAATCAGCCCCAGCATTTT.

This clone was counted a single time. CDR3 DNA sequence: TGTGCCAGCAGCATCCGGGACAGGGCACGCTCCGGCTACACCTTC. It yields the protein CASSIRDRARSGYTF. The chain carries TRBV11-2 and TRBJ1-2; 9 bases map to TRBD1. Trimming at V came to 5 bases and at J to 8 bases, leaving 12 bases not matched to a gene. Germline CDR1 reads SGHAT; CDR2 reads FQNNGV. This CDR3 is 15 amino acids long.

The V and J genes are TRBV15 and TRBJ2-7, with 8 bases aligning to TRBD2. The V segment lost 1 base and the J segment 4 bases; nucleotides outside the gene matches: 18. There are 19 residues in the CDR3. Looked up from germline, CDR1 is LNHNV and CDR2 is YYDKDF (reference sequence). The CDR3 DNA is TGTGCCACCAGCAGAGGATCCGGCCCCGGGGGGGCCAGGATATACGAGCAGTACTTC. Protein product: CATSRGSGPGGARIYEQYF.

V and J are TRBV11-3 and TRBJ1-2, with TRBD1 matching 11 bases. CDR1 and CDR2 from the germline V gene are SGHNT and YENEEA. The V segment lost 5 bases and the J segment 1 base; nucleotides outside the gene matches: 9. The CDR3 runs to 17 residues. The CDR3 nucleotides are TGTGCCAGCAGCCTCACGGGGGGACAGGGGGTTAACTATGGCTACACCTTC. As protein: CASSLTGGQGVNYGYTF.

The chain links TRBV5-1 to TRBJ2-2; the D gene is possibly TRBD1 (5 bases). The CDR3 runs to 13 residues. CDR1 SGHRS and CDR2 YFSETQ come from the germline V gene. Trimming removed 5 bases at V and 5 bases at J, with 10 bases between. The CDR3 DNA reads TGCGCCAGCAGTGGACACCTTACCGGGGAGCTGTTTTTT. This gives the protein CASSGHLTGELFF.

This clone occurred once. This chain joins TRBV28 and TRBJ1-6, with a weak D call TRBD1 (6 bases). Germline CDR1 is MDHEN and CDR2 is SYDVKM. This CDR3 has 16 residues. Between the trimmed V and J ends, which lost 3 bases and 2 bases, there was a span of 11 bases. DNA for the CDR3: TGTGCCAGCAGTTTTGGGGGGGCCACCTATAATTCACCCCTCCACTTT. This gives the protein CASSFGGATYNSPLHF.

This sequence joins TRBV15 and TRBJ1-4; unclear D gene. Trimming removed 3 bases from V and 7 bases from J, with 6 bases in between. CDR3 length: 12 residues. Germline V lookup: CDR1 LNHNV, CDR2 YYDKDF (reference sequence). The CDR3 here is CATSSRGEKLFF. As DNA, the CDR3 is TGTGCCACCAGCAGTCGGGGTGAAAAACTGTTTTTT.

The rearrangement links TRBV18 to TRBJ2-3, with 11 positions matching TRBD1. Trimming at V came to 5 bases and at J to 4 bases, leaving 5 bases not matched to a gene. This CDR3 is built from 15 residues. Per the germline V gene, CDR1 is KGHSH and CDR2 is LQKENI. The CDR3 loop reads CASSSTGQGADTQYF. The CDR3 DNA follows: TGTGCCAGCTCATCTACGGGACAGGGGGCAGATACGCAGTATTTT.

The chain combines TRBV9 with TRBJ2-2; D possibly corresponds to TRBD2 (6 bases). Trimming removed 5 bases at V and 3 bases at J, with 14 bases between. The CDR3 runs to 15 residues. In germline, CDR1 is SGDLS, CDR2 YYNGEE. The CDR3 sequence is CASRVGSGYTGELFF. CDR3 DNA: TGTGCCAGCAGGGTCGGGAGCGGTTACACCGGGGAGCTGTTTTTT.

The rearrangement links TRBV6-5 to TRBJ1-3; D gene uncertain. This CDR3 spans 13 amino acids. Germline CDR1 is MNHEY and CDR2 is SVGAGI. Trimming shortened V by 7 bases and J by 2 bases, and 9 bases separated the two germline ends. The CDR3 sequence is CASMDGTGNTIYF. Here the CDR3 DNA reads TGTGCCAGCATGGACGGGACTGGAAACACCATATATTTT.

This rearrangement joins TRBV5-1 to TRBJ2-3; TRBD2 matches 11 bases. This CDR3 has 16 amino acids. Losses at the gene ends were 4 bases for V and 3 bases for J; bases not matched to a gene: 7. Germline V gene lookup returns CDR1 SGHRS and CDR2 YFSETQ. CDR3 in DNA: TGCGCCAGCAGCAGAAAAGGGACTAGCGGTACAGATACGCAGTATTTT. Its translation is CASSRKGTSGTDTQYF. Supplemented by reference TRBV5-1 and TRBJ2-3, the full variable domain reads KAGVTQTPRYLIKTRGQQVTLSCSPISGHRSVSWYQQTPGQGLQFLFEYFSETQRNKGNFPGRFSGRQFSNSRSEMNVSTLELGDSALYLCASSRKGTSGTDTQYFGPGTRLTVL.

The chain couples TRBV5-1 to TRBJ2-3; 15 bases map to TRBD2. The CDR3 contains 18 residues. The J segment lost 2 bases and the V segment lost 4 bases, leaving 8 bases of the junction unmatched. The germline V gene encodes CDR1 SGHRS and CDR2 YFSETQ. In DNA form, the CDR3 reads TGCGCCAGCAGCGGCGGACTAGCGGGGGGGCAAGCCACAGATACGCAGTATTTT. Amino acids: CASSGGLAGGQATDTQYF.

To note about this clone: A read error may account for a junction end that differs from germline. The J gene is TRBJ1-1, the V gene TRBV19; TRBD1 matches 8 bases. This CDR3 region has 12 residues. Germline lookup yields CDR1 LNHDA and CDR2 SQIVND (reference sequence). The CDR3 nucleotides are TGTGCCAGTTCGGACAGGGTCACTGAGGCTTTCTTT. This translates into CASSDRVTEAFF.

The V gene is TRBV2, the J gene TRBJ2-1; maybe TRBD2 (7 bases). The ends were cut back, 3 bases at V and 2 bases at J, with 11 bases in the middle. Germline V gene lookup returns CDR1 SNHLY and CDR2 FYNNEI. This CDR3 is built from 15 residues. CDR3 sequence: CASSDEGGTYNEQFF. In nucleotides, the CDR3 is TGTGCCAGCAGTGACGAGGGGGGGACCTACAATGAGCAGTTCTTC.

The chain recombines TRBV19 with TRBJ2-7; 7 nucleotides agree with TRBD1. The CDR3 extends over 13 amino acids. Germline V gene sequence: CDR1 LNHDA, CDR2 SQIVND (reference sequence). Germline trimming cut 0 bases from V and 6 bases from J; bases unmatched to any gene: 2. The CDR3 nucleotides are TGTGCCAGTAGTATAGATCGACAGGGCGAGCAGTACTTC. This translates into CASSIDRQGEQYF.

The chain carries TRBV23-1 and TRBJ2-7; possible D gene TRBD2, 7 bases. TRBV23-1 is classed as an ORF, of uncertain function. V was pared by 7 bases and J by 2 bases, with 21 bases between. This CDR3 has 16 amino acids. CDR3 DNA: TGCGCCAGCATCCCGCGAGGGGGGGCACCCCCCTACGAGCAGTACTTC. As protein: CASIPRGGAPPYEQYF.